These T cell receptor beta chains were read from a single sample in a study of T cell responses to AZD1222 COVID-19 vaccine. Some clones are missing from TCRdb's copy, which holds only in-frame ones; the method was immunoSEQ multiplex PCR. The data show 85,000 to 95,000 clones, nearly 90% seen once. Sequenced here: peripheral blood, sampled on day 0 of AZD1222 vaccination. All receptors derive from an adult in good health. CDR3s include the opening cysteine and the closing phenylalanine or tryptophan. Each record gives: clone size, V gene, J gene, D gene, CDR3 DNA, CDR3 protein. D genes are given only for firm matches. Clone size appears in some rows only: once, few, many, or a class for an expanded clone.

>-|TRBV28|TRBJ1-5|TRBD1
TGTGCCAGCACCTCACCCGGGACAGGGAATCAGCCCCAGCATTTT
CASTSPGTGNQPQHF
>-|TRBV7-2|TRBJ1-5|-
TGTGCCAGCAGCCAAGTGAGAGGGGTAGATCAGCCCCAGCATTTT
CASSQVRGVDQPQHF
>-|TRBV5-1|TRBJ1-5|-
TGCGCCAGCAGCTTGAGCGGGGGAGGCAATCAGCCCCAGCATTTT
CASSLSGGGNQPQHF
>-|TRBV6-5|TRBJ1-2|-
TGTGCCAGCAGTTACTTCTCTGGCGGGGTAGGCTACACCTTC
CASSYFSGGVGYTF
>-|TRBV7-2|TRBJ1-5|TRBD1
TGTGCCAGCAGCTTAGGACAGGGCCTACAGCCCCAGCATTTT
CASSLGQGLQPQHF
>-|TRBV27|TRBJ1-1|-
TGTGCCAGCAGTTTCTGGGGGAACGCTGAAGCTTTCTTT
CASSFWGNAEAFF
>-|TRBV12-5|TRBJ2-1|-
TGTGCTAGTGGTTTGGTACCAGCTAATGAGCAGTTCTTC
CASGLVPANEQFF
>once|TRBV3-1/TRBV3-2|TRBJ2-7|-
TGTGCCAGCAGCCAATCAGCATCCGGCGAGCAGTACTTC
CASSQSASGEQYF
>-|TRBV4-1|TRBJ1-3|-
TGCGCCAGCAGGAACCGGGACGGAAGCTCTGGAAACACCATATATTTT
CASRNRDGSSGNTIYF
>-|TRBV7-8|TRBJ2-1|TRBD2
TGTGCCAGCAGCTTAGTGGGAGGACTAGCGGGGGTGAATGAGCAGTTCTTC
CASSLVGGLAGVNEQFF
>-|TRBV6-5|TRBJ1-6|-
TGTGCCAGCACGGGGATTGGGGGGACGAATTCACCCCTCCACTTT
CASTGIGGTNSPLHF
>-|TRBV20-1|TRBJ1-3|-
TGCAGTGCTAGTCGGGGGGCGTCTGGAAACACCATATATTTT
CSASRGASGNTIYF
>-|TRBV27|TRBJ2-1|-
TGTGCCAGCAGTTTATCCAGGGTGAGGAATGAGCAGTTCTTC
CASSLSRVRNEQFF
>-|TRBV5-8|TRBJ1-4|TRBD1
TGTGCCAGCAGCTTACAGGGGCCCGGGCAGCTGTTTTTT
CASSLQGPGQLFF